This T cell receptor (beta chain) was captured in a study of T cell repertoires in cytomegalovirus infection. Study-level background: CMV epitopes that were recently identified and HLA-C-restricted were used alongside well-studied HLA-B-restricted ones.

Germline CDR1 is LGHNA and CDR2 is YNFKEQ. Unmatched junction bases numbered 10, after V lost 0 bases and J lost 0 bases. The CDR3 has 19 residues. General study findings and limits: In two of eight donors, the top clonotype was HLA-C-restricted CMV-specific. Cumulative public TCR beta family frequency identified carriers of CMV plus the relevant HLA.

Via MiXCR, TCRdb re-called the reads, giving one row per CDR3 protein. The sample contains fewer than 1,000,000 distinct CDR3 sequences, around 30% of which appear only once. The sample holds one count of this clonotype. Antigen: not known. This TCR derives from a human donor in good health (CMV status not recorded). Some clones in this sample may be carry-over from other donors' samples. The chain is built from TRBV4-2 and TRBJ2-3, with 9 bases fitting TRBD2. Specimen: cultured CD8+ T cells from PBMCs, collected from culture after CMV antigen stimulation. The CDR3 sequence: CASSQEETSGFSSTDTQYF. Written as DNA, the CDR3 is TGTGCCAGCAGCCAAGAAGAAACTAGCGGGTTTTCTAGCACAGATACGCAGTATTTT.